Each of the 26 T cell receptor beta chains below was sequenced from the same sample in a study of identical twins. TCRdb re-called the 5' RACE reads through MiXCR, storing one row per CDR3 protein. Seen here are approximately 700,000 distinct CDR3 sequences, 18% observed once, and the top ten hold around 14%. These same records also appear under a second study, on T cells expressing NK-cell markers.

The sample comprised PBMCs. These receptors came from a woman younger than 35 in good health.

This clonotype was recorded a few times. The rearrangement joins TRBV7-6 to TRBJ2-1; 14 bases are a match to TRBD2. V lost 5 bases, J lost 0 bases, and 12 bases stayed unmatched. The CDR3 consists of 20 residues. Germline V gene sequence: CDR1 SGHVS, CDR2 FNYEAQ. This CDR3 is CASSPRTSGGSHSSYNEQFF. The CDR3 bases are TGTGCCAGCAGCCCAAGGACTAGCGGGGGGTCTCATAGCTCCTACAATGAGCAGTTCTTC. Looking up the rest from reference TRBV7-6 and TRBJ2-1 gives the full variable domain: GAGVSQSPRYKVTKRGQDVALRCDPISGHVSLYWYRQALGQGPEFLTYFNYEAQQDKSGLPNDRFSAERPEGSISTLTIQRTEQRDSAMYRCASSPRTSGGSHSSYNEQFFGPGTRLTVL.

The V call is TRBV12-3 or TRBV12-4, the J call TRBJ2-3, with TRBD2 as a possible D gene (5 bases). V was pared by 6 bases and J by 9 bases, with 13 bases between. CDR3 length equals 12 residues. This CDR3 is CASREESRTQYF. The DNA of the CDR3 is TGTGCCAGCAGGGAGGAGTCTAGAACGCAGTATTTT.

This clonotype was found a few times. J is TRBJ2-7 and V is TRBV2, with TRBD1 matching over 9 bases. Germline-derived CDR1 and CDR2 are SNHLY and FYNNEI. V was clipped by 5 bases and J by 3 bases; unmatched bases: 14. The CDR3 length is 17 residues. DNA of the CDR3: TGTGCCAGCAGTAGAATTCCCGCCTGGGACAGGGACTACGAGCAGTACTTC. This sequence encodes CASSRIPAWDRDYEQYF.

The V call is TRBV20-1, the J call TRBJ2-3; 8 nucleotides agree with TRBD1. CDR1 and CDR2 from the germline V gene are DFQATT and SNEGSKA (reference sequence). The CDR3 is 16 residues long. V was pared by 7 bases and J by 4 bases, with 16 bases of the junction left unmatched. The CDR3 sequence is CSVQGQAPSSPDTQYF. DNA for the CDR3: TGCAGTGTCCAGGGACAGGCTCCTAGCTCTCCAGATACGCAGTATTTT.

This clonotype was detected only a few times. This chain links TRBV12-3 or TRBV12-4 with TRBJ2-3; 8 nucleotides line up with TRBD2. The CDR3 loop spans 15 amino acids. Unmatched junction bases numbered 5, after V lost 5 bases and J lost 1 base. CDR3 coding DNA: TGTGCCAGCAGTCCGGGACTAGGGGGCACAGATACGCAGTATTTT. Its translation: CASSPGLGGTDTQYF.

The sample holds a few counts of this clonotype. The chain uses TRBV5-1 and TRBJ2-2, with a possible D match to TRBD1 (5 bases). The germline CDR1 and CDR2 sequences are SGHRS and YFSETQ. Trimming pared 2 bases from V and 1 base from J, leaving 9 bases between. The CDR3 length is 15 residues. CDR3 DNA: TGCGCCAGCAGCTTAAGTGGACAGAACACCGGGGAGCTGTTTTTT. It codes for CASSLSGQNTGELFF.

The J gene is TRBJ2-3, the V gene TRBV7-2, with a possible D match to TRBD2 (5 bases). Germline CDR1 and CDR2: SGHTA and FQGNSA. Deletions cut 2 bases from V and 2 bases from J, with 8 bases between. The CDR3 contains 14 residues. CDR3 nucleotides: TGTGCCAGCAGCTTACAGCGGATCACAGATACGCAGTATTTT. Amino acid sequence: CASSLQRITDTQYF.

The chain joins TRBV12-3 or TRBV12-4 to TRBJ1-6; D gene ambiguous. Trimming took off 2 bases at V and 5 bases at J, with 7 bases between the two ends. CDR3 length: 14 amino acids. The CDR3 sequence is CASSLRRNNSPLHF. DNA of the CDR3: TGTGCCAGCAGTTTACGGCGGAATAATTCACCCCTCCACTTT.

The gene calls are TRBV6-1 and TRBJ2-2; 9 bases are shared with TRBD2. Germline V gene sequence: CDR1 MNHNS, CDR2 SASEGT. The CDR3 consists of 15 residues. V gave up 5 bases and J gave up 4 bases; unmatched junction bases: 5. CDR3 loop: CASSLAGYTTGELFF. The DNA of the CDR3 is TGTGCCAGCAGTCTAGCGGGATACACCACCGGGGAGCTGTTTTTT.

This sequence joins TRBV11-2 and TRBJ2-7; a weak D match, TRBD1 (8 bases). Germline loops: CDR1 SGHAT, CDR2 FQNNGV. The V and J ends lost 5 bases and 5 bases respectively, with 19 bases between them. This CDR3 is 15 amino acids long. This CDR3 is CASSPRTGTMNEQYF. CDR3 DNA: TGTGCCAGCAGCCCGCGGACAGGGACTATGAACGAGCAGTACTTC.

The chain joins TRBV4-3 to TRBJ2-1; TRBD2 matches at 11 bases. The V segment lost 3 bases and the J segment 7 bases; nucleotides outside the gene matches: 11. Germline V gene sequence: CDR1 LGHNA, CDR2 YSLEER. The length of the CDR3 is 17 residues. This CDR3 is CASSHDPGTSGGNEQFF. CDR3 nucleotides: TGCGCCAGCAGCCACGACCCCGGGACTAGCGGCGGTAATGAGCAGTTCTTC.

The chain recombines TRBV3-1 with TRBJ2-1, with TRBD2 matching 10 bases. V lost 8 bases, J lost 7 bases, and 17 bases stayed unmatched. CDR3 size: 17 residues. Germline CDR1 is LGHDT and CDR2 is YNNKEL (reference sequence). The CDR3 DNA follows: TGTGCCAGCTGCTGCTGGGGAGGAGCGGGAGGGACGAATGAGCAGTTCTTC. Translating it yields CASCCWGGAGGTNEQFF.

This clonotype was recorded a few times. The rearrangement uses TRBV6-2 or TRBV6-3 and TRBJ2-7; possibly TRBD2 for D (5 bases). With 6 bases removed from V and 3 bases from J, the gap between germline ends came to 24 bases. The CDR3 loop spans 17 amino acids. The germline V gene has CDR1 MNHEY and CDR2 SVGEGT. CDR3 sequence reads: CASRRAARFQLNYEQYF. In DNA form, the CDR3 reads TGTGCCAGCAGGAGGGCGGCTCGCTTCCAACTTAACTACGAGCAGTACTTC.

This clonotype was counted a few times. The chain couples TRBV9 to TRBJ2-1, with 7 positions matching TRBD2. The CDR3 spans 16 residues. Germline V gives CDR1 SGDLS, CDR2 YYNGEE. V trimming: 0 bases; J trimming: 4 bases; junction bases outside the gene matches: 7. The CDR3 nucleotides are TGTGCCAGCAGCGTAGCTTCGGGGGGAAGGTACAATGAGCAGTTCTTC. Protein product: CASSVASGGRYNEQFF.

This chain uses TRBV7-2 with TRBJ2-4, with D perhaps TRBD2 (7 bases). CDR1 is SGHTA, CDR2 FQGNSA, per germline. The CDR3 length is 14 residues. V was trimmed by 5 bases and J by 6 bases, leaving 14 bases between them. The CDR3 sequence: CASSPRRGANIQYF. CDR3 in DNA: TGTGCCAGCAGCCCCCGCCGGGGGGCAAACATTCAGTACTTC.

This rearrangement joins TRBV6-2 or TRBV6-3 to TRBJ2-7; D uncertain. This CDR3 comprises 14 residues. V lost 0 bases and J 6 bases, leaving 12 bases between the germline ends. Germline V gene sequence: CDR1 MNHEY, CDR2 SVGEGT. CDR3 in DNA: TGTGCCAGCAGTTACTCGAGGACGGAGTTCGAGCAGTACTTC. Its translation: CASSYSRTEFEQYF.

This clonotype was observed a handful of times. The junction departs from the called germline gene at one end, perhaps through a read error. V is TRBV12-3 or TRBV12-4 and J is TRBJ2-1, with 8 bases identical to TRBD2. This CDR3 spans 11 amino acids. The CDR3 bases are TGTGCCAGCAGTTTAGAGCGGGAGCGGTTCTTC. Its protein product is CASSLERERFF.

A remark on this clonotype: In this CDR3 the conserved last residue, phenylalanine or tryptophan, is missing, so a read error is likely. The chain employs TRBV3-1 and TRBJ1-2, with no clear D. V was trimmed by 1 base and J by 3 bases, leaving 12 bases between them. Germline CDR1 and CDR2: LGHDT and YNNKEL (reference sequence). The CDR3 runs 15 residues. CDR3 coding DNA: TGTGCCAGCAGCCAAGGAGAACAAGGGTACTATGGCTACACCATC. This gives the protein CASSQGEQGYYGYTI.

In its sample, this clonotype was seen many times. The chain links TRBV6-1 to TRBJ2-3; TRBD2 matches at 10 bases. The J segment lost 2 bases and the V segment lost 6 bases, leaving 2 bases of the junction unmatched. CDR1 and CDR2 from the germline V gene are MNHNS and SASEGT. The length of the CDR3 is 14 residues. Written as DNA, the CDR3 is TGTGCCAGCAGAGCGGGGGGGAACACAGATACGCAGTATTTT. Residues: CASRAGGNTDTQYF.

The chain has TRBV20-1 and TRBJ2-1; 11 nucleotides agree with TRBD2. Looked up from germline, CDR1 is DFQATT and CDR2 is SNEGSKA (reference sequence). This CDR3 is 15 amino acids long. J was trimmed by 5 bases and V by 3 bases; bases with no gene match: 6. In nucleotides, the CDR3 is TGCAGTGCTAGCCAGGGACTAGCGGCTGACAATGAGCAGTTCTTC. Amino acids: CSASQGLAADNEQFF.

About this clonotype itself: It is unclear where the CDR3 begins or ends on the DNA, so no DNA is shown, and the CDR3 is as TCRdb lists it. The genes are TRBV5-1 and TRBJ2-5; the D call of TRBD1 is as the table states it, not checked on the DNA. The CDR3 is 14 residues long, ends included. The V gene's germline CDR1 is SGHRS and CDR2 YFSETQ. The CDR3 here is CASSFFGAGETQYF.

This clonotype was seen only a few times. The gene calls are TRBV20-1 and TRBJ1-2; no clear D gene. Germline CDR1 is DFQATT and CDR2 is SNEGSKA (reference sequence). CDR3 length: 14 residues. V gave up 0 bases and J gave up 7 bases, with 15 bases separating them. CDR3 region: CSARDLTQVGGYTF. Written as DNA, the CDR3 is TGCAGTGCTAGAGATCTCACCCAGGTTGGTGGCTACACCTTC.

V usage is TRBV20-1 and J usage is TRBJ2-2; TRBD1 aligns across 7 bases. V was clipped by 6 bases and J by 7 bases; unmatched bases: 8. Germline CDR1 reads DFQATT; CDR2 reads SNEGSKA (reference sequence). The CDR3 runs 13 residues. CDR3 in amino acids: CSAREGADGELFF. Here the CDR3 DNA reads TGCAGTGCACGAGAGGGGGCGGACGGGGAGCTGTTTTTT.

This clonotype turned up a few times. J is TRBJ2-1 and V is TRBV20-1, with TRBD1 as a possible D gene (6 bases). The CDR3 is 13 amino acids. V lost 0 bases and J 6 bases, leaving 9 bases between the germline ends. The V gene's germline CDR1 is DFQATT and CDR2 SNEGSKA (reference sequence). Here the CDR3 reads CSARDEGGNEQFF. CDR3 coding DNA: TGCAGTGCTAGAGATGAAGGGGGCAATGAGCAGTTCTTC.

The chain employs TRBV20-1 and TRBJ2-5, with TRBD2 matching 10 bases. The CDR3 loop spans 15 amino acids. The V gene's germline CDR1 is DFQATT and CDR2 SNEGSKA (reference sequence). V gave up 2 bases and J gave up 5 bases; unmatched junction bases: 8. The CDR3 protein is CSARRVAGGMETQYF. The CDR3 DNA follows: TGCAGTGCTAGACGGGTAGCGGGAGGCATGGAGACCCAGTACTTC.

This clonotype was recorded a few times. V gene TRBV24-1 combines with J gene TRBJ2-6; D gene unclear. Germline loops: CDR1 KGHDR, CDR2 SFDVKD. This CDR3 is built from 16 residues. With 2 bases removed from V and 1 base from J, the gap between germline ends came to 8 bases. This chain's CDR3 is CATSDWRFSGANVLTF. The CDR3 nucleotides read TGTGCCACCAGTGATTGGCGGTTTTCTGGGGCCAACGTCCTGACTTTC.